This T cell receptor (beta chain) was recovered during a study of vaccination effects on CD4 cells after COVID-19. The study, taken as a whole, reports: Cross-reactivity toward common cold coronaviruses was confined to only 1 of 255 vaccine-induced clones in healthy vaccinees. Few convalescent patients and no early post-infection timepoints were included in the study. Among infection- and vaccine-induced clones, marked clonal contraction occurred late after vaccination.

TCRdb keeps only in-frame clones here, not all; method: immunoSEQ multiplex PCR. The sample carries fewer than 85,000 clones, about 79% recorded once. This CDR3 is built from 15 residues. Germline V gene sequence: CDR1 KGHSH, CDR2 LQKENI. V lost 1 base and J 4 bases, leaving 8 bases between the germline ends. As to this clone: The antigen remains undetermined.

Within the ViraFEST assay, antigen-specific CD4+ T cells underwent expansion with viral peptide pools prior to sequencing. Isolation of CD4+ T cells took place after 10 days of culture. In the vaccine recipients, nucleocapsid antibodies were negative and there was no prior SARS-CoV-2 infection. This TCR derives from a human donor who received a COVID-19 vaccine. This sample comprised CD4+ T cells from PBMCs cultured with SARS-CoV-2 spike peptides, obtained before COVID-19 vaccination. The genes are TRBV18 and TRBJ1-6; D remains ambiguous. DNA for the CDR3: TGTGCCAGCTCACCACAGGGTGATTATAATTCACCCCTCCACTTT. Its protein product is CASSPQGDYNSPLHF. The full variable domain, completed using reference TRBV18 and TRBJ1-6, is NAGVMQNPRHLVRRRGQEARLRCSPMKGHSHVYWYRQLPEEGLKFMVYLQKENIIDESGMPKERFSAEFPKEGPSILRIQQVVRGDSAAYFCASSPQGDYNSPLHFGNGTRLTVT.